Below are 26 T cell receptor beta chains sequenced from a single sample in a study of blood T cell repertoires in COVID-19. Sequencing was performed with immunoSEQ multiplex PCR; in TCRdb, only in-frame clones are kept and a portion is missing. Here the sample spans fewer than 140,000 clones, over 60% being singletons. Sequencing was done on a sample of peripheral blood. These receptors were collected from a man older than 75 with COVID-19, enrolled during active disease.

This clone was seen once. The rearrangement uses TRBV5-5 and TRBJ1-2, with a weak D call TRBD1 (6 bases). Trimming stripped 7 bases from V and 0 bases from J, with 13 bases between. CDR3 size: 14 residues. From germline, CDR1 is SGHKS and CDR2 YYEKEE (reference sequence). Here the CDR3 DNA reads TGTGCCAGCCACACACAGGGCTCTAACTATGGCTACACCTTC. Its protein is CASHTQGSNYGYTF.

DNA for the CDR3: TGTGCCAGTAGTATCACAGGGGGCCTTGATGGCTACACCTTC. This translates into CASSITGGLDGYTF. This chain joins TRBV19 and TRBJ1-2, with 9 bases fitting TRBD1. The length of the CDR3 is 14 residues. J gave up 6 bases and V 3 bases, and 5 bases lay outside the gene matches. Germline CDR1 reads LNHDA; CDR2 reads SQIVND (reference sequence).

The chain is built from TRBV2 and TRBJ2-1, with 8 bases identical to TRBD2. Looked up from germline, CDR1 is SNHLY and CDR2 is FYNNEI. This CDR3 is built from 14 residues. V shed 7 bases, J shed 7 bases, and the junction held 9 bases outside the gene matches. This chain's CDR3 is CASNRREGLNEQFF. CDR3 coding DNA: TGTGCCAGCAATCGTCGGGAGGGCCTTAATGAGCAGTTCTTC.

J is TRBJ2-1 and V is TRBV7-2; TRBD2 matches 11 bases. With V trimmed by 5 bases and J by 8 bases, 11 bases remained unmatched. The germline V gene has CDR1 SGHTA and CDR2 FQGNSA. The CDR3 spans 16 residues. The CDR3 sequence: CASSPGLAGGIDEQFF. CDR3 nucleotide sequence: TGTGCCAGCAGCCCCGGTCTAGCGGGAGGTATCGATGAGCAGTTCTTC.

The rearrangement uses TRBV5-4 and TRBJ2-1; TRBD2 aligns across 8 bases. Germline V lookup: CDR1 SGHNT, CDR2 YYREEE (reference sequence). The CDR3 spans 16 residues. V dropped 4 bases and J dropped 5; count of bases not matched to a gene: 11. The chain's CDR3 is CASSPQGTRGNNEQFF. As DNA, the CDR3 is TGTGCCAGCAGCCCTCAGGGGACTAGGGGGAACAATGAGCAGTTCTTC.

This clone was recorded once. The rearrangement uses TRBV5-8 and TRBJ2-3; 10 bases are shared with TRBD2. The CDR3 contains 15 residues. Germline V gene lookup returns CDR1 SGHTS and CDR2 YDEGEE. Trimming at V came to 4 bases and at J to 5 bases, leaving 7 bases not matched to a gene. The CDR3 sequence is CASSTTSGVVDTQYF. For the CDR3, the DNA is TGTGCCAGCAGCACAACTAGCGGGGTGGTAGATACGCAGTATTTT.

There are a few counts of this clone. The chain couples TRBV5-1 to TRBJ1-6, with 7 bases fitting TRBD1. There are 15 residues in the CDR3. V shed 0 bases, J shed 9 bases, and the junction held 6 bases outside the gene matches. Germline CDR1 reads SGHRS; CDR2 reads YFSETQ. The CDR3 DNA is TGCGCCAGCAGCTTGGGACAGGGATCAGTTTCACCCCTCCACTTT. Translating it yields CASSLGQGSVSPLHF.

V is TRBV9 and J is TRBJ2-5; 10 bases match TRBD2. From germline, CDR1 is SGDLS and CDR2 YYNGEE. Trimming at V came to 0 bases and at J to 5 bases, leaving 7 bases not matched to a gene. This CDR3 region has 16 residues. For the CDR3, the DNA is TGTGCCAGCAGCGTAGGGCTAGCGGGGGCCCCCGAGACCCAGTACTTC. Translation: CASSVGLAGAPETQYF.

The chain uses TRBV6-1 and TRBJ1-4; 7 nucleotides match TRBD1. V lost 3 bases to trimming and J lost 6 bases; unmatched junction nucleotides: 7. Per the germline V gene, CDR1 is MNHNS and CDR2 is SASEGT. The CDR3 extends over 15 amino acids. CDR3 sequence: CASSETGQSYEKLFF. CDR3 coding DNA: TGTGCCAGCAGTGAGACGGGACAGTCATATGAAAAACTGTTTTTT.

The V call is TRBV14, the J call TRBJ1-2; D is unclear. Between the trimmed V and J ends, which lost 0 bases and 4 bases, there was a span of 6 bases. The CDR3 loop spans 13 amino acids. Germline-derived CDR1 and CDR2 are SGHDN and FVKESK. CDR3 residues: CASSQDAGYGYTF. CDR3 in DNA: TGTGCCAGCAGCCAAGACGCGGGCTATGGCTACACCTTC. Variable domain in full (rest from reference TRBV14 and TRBJ1-2): EAGVTQFPSHSVIEKGQTVTLRCDPISGHDNLYWYRRVMGKEIKFLLHFVKESKQDESGMPNNRFLAERTGGTYSTLKVQPAELEDSGVYFCASSQDAGYGYTFGSGTRLTVV.

This clone turned up a few times. The chain is built from TRBV7-8 and TRBJ2-7; 7 bases align to TRBD1. V was pared by 0 bases and J by 3 bases, with 8 bases of the junction left unmatched. The CDR3 loop spans 16 amino acids. Per germline, CDR1 SGHVS and CDR2 FQNEAQ. The CDR3 is CASSLAETGLGYEQYF. CDR3 sequence (DNA): TGTGCCAGCAGCTTAGCGGAGACAGGGCTAGGCTACGAGCAGTACTTC. The whole variable domain, filled in from reference TRBV7-8 and TRBJ2-7, reads GAGVSQSPRYKVAKRGQDVALRCDPISGHVSLFWYQQALGQGPEFLTYFQNEAQLDKSGLPSDRFFAERPEGSVSTLKIQRTQQEDSAVYLCASSLAETGLGYEQYFGPGTRLTVT.

This clone was counted a few times. The CDR3 coding sequence is TGTGCCAGCAGCCCGACCAGCAGGGGCTACACCTTC. It encodes CASSPTSRGYTF. This chain links TRBV7-8 with TRBJ1-2; no reliable D call. V lost 5 bases, J lost 8 bases, and 12 bases lay in between. The CDR3 length is 12 residues. CDR1 and CDR2 from the germline V gene are SGHVS and FQNEAQ.

The chain combines TRBV7-9 with TRBJ1-1; maybe TRBD1 (5 bases). CDR1 is SEHNR and CDR2 is FQNEAQ in the germline V gene (reference sequence). This CDR3 comprises 14 residues. The V gene lost 4 bases and the J gene lost 4 bases, with 13 bases spanning the gap. The CDR3 nucleotides are TGTGCCAGCAGCTCCCGGGGGAGGGGCACTGAAGCTTTCTTT. It yields the protein CASSSRGRGTEAFF. The full variable domain, in which reference TRBV7-9 and TRBJ1-1 provide the parts outside the CDR3, is DTGVSQNPRHKITKRGQNVTFRCDPISEHNRLYWYRQTLGQGPEFLTYFQNEAQLEKSRLLSDRFSAERPKGSFSTLEIQRTEQGDSAMYLCASSSRGRGTEAFFGQGTRLTVV.

The J gene is TRBJ2-3, the V gene TRBV5-1; 9 bases are shared with TRBD2. This CDR3 comprises 14 residues. Germline V lookup: CDR1 SGHRS, CDR2 YFSETQ. Unmatched junction bases numbered 2, after V lost 2 bases and J lost 4 bases. Here the CDR3 DNA reads TGCGCCAGCAGCTTAGAGCGGGGGGCAGATACGCAGTATTTT. It translates to CASSLERGADTQYF.

The chain combines TRBV28 with TRBJ2-1, with 7 bases that match TRBD2. V shed 5 bases and J 2 bases; nucleotides not matched to a gene: 3. The CDR3 sequence is 14 residues long. From germline, CDR1 is MDHEN and CDR2 SYDVKM. CDR3: CASSAGVPYNEQFF. In DNA form, the CDR3 reads TGTGCCAGCAGTGCGGGAGTCCCCTACAATGAGCAGTTCTTC.

CDR3 region: CASSLTAAAPEQYF. In DNA, the CDR3 is TGTGCCAGCAGCTTAACAGCGGCAGCGCCCGAGCAGTACTTC. J is TRBJ2-7 and V is TRBV7-3, with D perhaps matching TRBD2 (5 bases). The CDR3 totals 14 residues. The V and J ends lost 0 bases and 6 bases respectively, with 12 bases between them. CDR1 is SGHTA, CDR2 FQGTGA, per germline.

This clone came up once. This rearrangement joins TRBV7-4 to TRBJ2-7; a weak D match, TRBD2 (6 bases). CDR3 length: 14 residues. CDR1 is SGHVT, CDR2 SQSDAQ, per germline. V lost 3 bases to trimming and J lost 5 bases, with 14 bases between them. The CDR3 nucleotides read TGTGCCAGCAGCTTCTTGAGGGAGGAGGACGAGCAGTACTTC. Protein: CASSFLREEDEQYF.

The chain joins TRBV2 to TRBJ1-2; 8 positions match TRBD1. CDR3 size: 13 residues. Losses at the gene ends were 4 bases for V and 2 bases for J; bases not matched to a gene: 0. Per germline, CDR1 SNHLY and CDR2 FYNNEI. CDR3 amino acids: CASSGQGNYGYTF. For the CDR3, the DNA is TGTGCCAGCAGTGGACAGGGGAACTATGGCTACACCTTC.

The chain has TRBV9 and TRBJ2-1, with TRBD2 identical over 10 bases. J was trimmed by 5 bases and V by 10 bases; bases with no gene match: 18. This CDR3 is built from 17 residues. The germline CDR1 and CDR2 sequences are SGDLS and YYNGEE. CDR3: CARYIPPLAGSHNEQFF. The CDR3 DNA reads TGTGCCCGTTACATCCCCCCACTAGCGGGATCTCACAATGAGCAGTTCTTC.

The genes are TRBV4-1 and TRBJ2-2; 14 positions agree with TRBD2. After removal of 1 base from V and 4 bases from J, the junction contained 11 bases not matched to a gene. This CDR3 is built from 20 residues. Per the germline V gene, CDR1 is MGHRA and CDR2 is YSYEKL. CDR3 sequence reads: CASSQGGTSGRRRGTGELFF. DNA of the CDR3: TGCGCCAGCAGCCAAGGGGGGACTAGCGGGAGAAGGCGTGGCACCGGGGAGCTGTTTTTT.

The genes are TRBV7-6 and TRBJ1-1; tentative D call: TRBD1 (6 bases). V was cut by 2 bases and J by 1 base, with 14 bases left in between. The germline V gene has CDR1 SGHVS and CDR2 FNYEAQ. There are 16 residues in the CDR3. DNA of the CDR3: TGTGCCAGCAGCTTAAGCAACAGGGTATCGAACACTGAAGCTTTCTTT. It is translated as CASSLSNRVSNTEAFF.

V is TRBV5-1 and J is TRBJ2-3; D is possibly TRBD2 (6 bases). Deletions cut 0 bases from V and 0 bases from J, with 14 bases between. The CDR3 runs 17 residues. CDR1 and CDR2 from the germline V gene are SGHRS and YFSETQ. CDR3 region: CASSLVAGGISTDTQYF. CDR3 DNA: TGCGCCAGCAGCTTGGTTGCCGGGGGAATTAGCACAGATACGCAGTATTTT.

V and J are TRBV6-5 and TRBJ2-5; D is perhaps TRBD2 (5 bases). From germline, CDR1 is MNHEY and CDR2 SVGAGI. This CDR3 comprises 14 residues. The V end lost 2 bases, the J end lost 9 bases, and 16 bases lay between the germline ends. CDR3 nucleotides: TGTGCCAGCAGTTACAACGAGCGGTTAGGTCCCCAGTACTTC. This gives the protein CASSYNERLGPQYF.

The V and J genes are TRBV3-1 (or the pseudogene TRBV3-2) and TRBJ1-6; 9 nucleotides match TRBD1. This CDR3 has 14 residues. The V and J ends lost 4 bases and 10 bases, in that order; junction bases with no gene match: 5. CDR1 is LGHDT, CDR2 YNNKEL, per germline (reference sequence). The CDR3 bases are TGTGCCAGCAGCCCGGGACAGGGAGGGTCACCCCTCCACTTT. This encodes CASSPGQGGSPLHF.

The chain combines TRBV7-9 with TRBJ2-1; D is ambiguous. CDR1 is SEHNR, CDR2 FQNEAQ, per germline (reference sequence). The length of the CDR3 is 12 residues. The V and J ends lost 2 bases and 5 bases respectively, with 4 bases between them. The CDR3 nucleotides read TGTGCCAGCAGCTTATCCGACAATGAGCAGTTCTTC. Translation gives CASSLSDNEQFF.

There are a few counts of this clone. The rearrangement uses TRBV4-3 and TRBJ2-1; 12 bases are a match to TRBD2. Germline trimming cut 3 bases from V and 6 bases from J; bases unmatched to any gene: 3. Germline CDR1 and CDR2: LGHNA and YSLEER. The CDR3 is made up of 15 amino acids. CDR3 bases: TGCGCCAGCAGCCAGGGACTAGCGGGCGGCAATGAGCAGTTCTTC. Translated, it gives CASSQGLAGGNEQFF.